The clone carrying this T cell receptor (beta chain) was detected a few times. The data were obtained in a study of regulatory T cells in long-lasting Graves disease. Study details: Positivity for TSH receptor antibodies plus over 5 years of antithyroid drugs meant persistent Graves' disease.

Both iRepertoire HTBI primers and Arm-PCR of CDR3 regions were used to build the TCR beta libraries. TCRdb redid the calling of the multiplex PCR reads with MiXCR, one entry per CDR3 protein. The table has nearly 350,000 distinct CDR3 sequences, around 19% seen once. Time point defined: persistent/refractory GD, antithyroid drugs over 5 years with positive TRAb. PBMCs were the source of the RNA used for TCR sequencing. This TCR was sampled from a female donor with Graves disease. Sequencing used peripheral blood mononuclear cells (PBMCs), obtained when the disease was refractory, from a patient treated with antithyroid drugs.

This CDR3 reads CSASITSVNTEAFF. The DNA for the CDR3 is TGCAGTGCTAGTATTACGTCAGTGAACACTGAAGCTTTCTTT. This chain uses TRBV20-1 with TRBJ1-1; the D is unclear. Germline lookup yields CDR1 DFQATT and CDR2 SNEGSKA (reference sequence). The V gene lost 3 bases and the J gene lost 0 bases, with 11 bases spanning the gap. CDR3 length equals 14 residues.